This T cell receptor beta chain was sequenced during a study of OX40 agonist ivuxolimab in advanced cancers. With V trimmed by 6 bases and J by 3 bases, 6 bases remained unmatched. Looked up from germline, CDR1 is MNHEY and CDR2 is SMNVEV (reference sequence). This CDR3 has 15 amino acids. Assay used: immunoSEQ multiplex PCR; TCRdb lists only in-frame clones, some missing. The table records over 40,000 clones, around four fifths of them present only once. Sequencing was performed on CD4+ or CD8+ T cells sorted from blood, taken in a trial of the OX40 agonist ivuxolimab. The sequence was collected from an adult with an advanced solid tumor such as melanoma, head and neck, liver or kidney cancer. V and J are TRBV27 and TRBJ1-5; 9 bases map to TRBD1. CDR3 loop: CASRRDREDNQPQHF. In nucleotides, the CDR3 is TGTGCCAGCAGAAGGGACAGGGAGGACAATCAGCCCCAGCATTTT.